The present entry profiles one T cell receptor beta chain with its context. The antigen remains unidentified. This entry is derived from a study of CD8+ T cells in alopecia areata. Overall study findings and caveats: Scalp sequencing also captures normal skin's resident alphabeta T cells.

It was cDNA, reverse transcribed from extracted RNA, that served as the sequencing template. TCRdb keeps only in-frame clones here, not all; method: immunoSEQ multiplex PCR. The repertoire has under 250,000 clones, more than 50% of them found once; the top ten carry around 5%. With V trimmed by 2 bases and J by 2 bases, 3 bases remained unmatched. This CDR3 has 14 amino acids. The germline V gene encodes CDR1 SGHDT and CDR2 YYEEEE. The source is a human donor in good health. The source material was CD8+ T cells sorted from blood. The V call is TRBV5-6, the J call TRBJ2-5, with 7 nucleotides matching TRBD1. The CDR3 region has the DNA TGTGCCAGCAGCTTCCCGGGACAGCAAGAGACCCAGTACTTC. It specifies CASSFPGQQETQYF.